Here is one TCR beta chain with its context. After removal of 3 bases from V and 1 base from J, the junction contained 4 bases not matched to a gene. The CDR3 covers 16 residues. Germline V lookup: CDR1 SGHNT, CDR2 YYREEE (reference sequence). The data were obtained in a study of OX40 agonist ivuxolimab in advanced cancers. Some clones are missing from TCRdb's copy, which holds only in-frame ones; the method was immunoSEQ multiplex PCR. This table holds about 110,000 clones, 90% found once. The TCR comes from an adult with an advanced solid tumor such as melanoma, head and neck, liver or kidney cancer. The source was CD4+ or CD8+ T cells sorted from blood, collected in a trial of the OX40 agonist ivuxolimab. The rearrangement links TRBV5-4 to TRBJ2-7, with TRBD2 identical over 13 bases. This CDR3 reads CASSSGLAGSSYEQYF. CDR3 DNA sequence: TGTGCCAGCAGCTCGGGACTAGCGGGGTCATCCTACGAGCAGTACTTC.